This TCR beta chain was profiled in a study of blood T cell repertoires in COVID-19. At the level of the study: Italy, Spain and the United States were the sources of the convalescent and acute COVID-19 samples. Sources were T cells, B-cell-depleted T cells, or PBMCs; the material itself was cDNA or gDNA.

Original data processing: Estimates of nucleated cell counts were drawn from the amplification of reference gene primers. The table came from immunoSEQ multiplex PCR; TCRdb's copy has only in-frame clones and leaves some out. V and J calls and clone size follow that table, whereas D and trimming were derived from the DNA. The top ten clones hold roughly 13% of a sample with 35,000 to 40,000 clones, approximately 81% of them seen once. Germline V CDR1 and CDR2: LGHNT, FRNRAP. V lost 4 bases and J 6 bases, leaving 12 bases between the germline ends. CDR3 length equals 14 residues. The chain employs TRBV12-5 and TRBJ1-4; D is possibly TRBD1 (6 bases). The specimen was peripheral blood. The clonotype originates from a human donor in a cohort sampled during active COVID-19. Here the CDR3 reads CASGSSDSDEKLFF. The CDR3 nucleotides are TGTGCTAGTGGTTCCTCGGACAGTGATGAAAAACTGTTTTTT.